One and the same sample provided the 11 T cell receptor beta chains below, sequenced in a study of cytomegalovirus exposure and HLA in healthy donors (dated 2017 in TCRdb). The library relied on the immunoSEQ multiplex PCR assay. Drawn from immuneACCESS, this table holds only the in-frame rearrangements with V and J called that TCRdb kept. Clones are partly lost; checked studies trace under half to an unresolved V gene and leave the rest unexplained. Across this sample there are fewer than 150,000 clones, with around 88% seen only once. 7.5% to 10% of the sample belongs to the ten largest clones. Sequenced sample: PBMCs. The receptors shown here come from a woman between 18 and 29 years old in good health and CMV-seropositive.

J is TRBJ1-3 and V is TRBV5-4; tentative D call: TRBD1 (6 bases). Trimming cost V 4 bases and J 0 bases, with 8 bases left between them. Germline V gene lookup returns CDR1 SGHNT and CDR2 YYREEE (reference sequence). The CDR3 loop spans 14 amino acids. The CDR3 protein is CASSEGDSGNTIYF. In nucleotides, the CDR3 is TGTGCCAGCAGCGAGGGGGACTCTGGAAACACCATATATTTT. Supplemented by reference TRBV5-4 and TRBJ1-3, the full variable domain reads ETGVTQSPTHLIKTRGQQVTLRCSSQSGHNTVSWYQQALGQGPQFIFQYYREEENGRGNFPPRFSGLQFPNYSSELNVNALELDDSALYLCASSEGDSGNTIYFGEGSWLTVV.

The J gene is TRBJ1-3, the V gene TRBV7-8, with a tentative D call TRBD1 (6 bases). The V gene lost 5 bases and the J gene lost 2 bases, with 13 bases spanning the gap. Germline CDR1 reads SGHVS; CDR2 reads FQNEAQ. This CDR3 contains 15 residues. CDR3 residues: CASSARGRTGNTIYF. The CDR3 DNA is TGTGCCAGCAGCGCAAGGGGGAGAACTGGAAACACCATATATTTT.

V and J are TRBV15 and TRBJ2-1; 8 bases fit TRBD2. Looked up from germline, CDR1 is LNHNV and CDR2 is YYDKDF (reference sequence). The CDR3 covers 16 residues. V lost 5 bases, J lost 5 bases, and 11 bases stayed unmatched. CDR3 amino acids: CATSGESGSWDNEQFF. CDR3 bases: TGTGCCACCAGCGGCGAAAGCGGGAGTTGGGACAATGAGCAGTTCTTC.

The gene calls are TRBV7-2 and TRBJ1-5; D remains ambiguous. Between the trimmed V and J ends, which lost 5 bases and 4 bases, there was a span of 9 bases. The CDR3 loop spans 13 amino acids. The germline gives CDR1 SGHTA, CDR2 FQGNSA. The CDR3 spells CASSPHTNQPQHF. CDR3 in DNA: TGTGCCAGCAGCCCGCACACGAATCAGCCCCAGCATTTT.

J is TRBJ2-7 and V is TRBV18; 8 bases are shared with TRBD2. The J segment lost 3 bases and the V segment lost 6 bases, leaving 4 bases of the junction unmatched. The CDR3 sequence is 13 residues long. Germline CDR1 reads KGHSH; CDR2 reads LQKENI. For the CDR3, the DNA is TGTGCCAGCTCGCAGAGCGGGGGCTACGAGCAGTACTTC. As protein: CASSQSGGYEQYF.

This clone has a single count. This chain joins TRBV2 and TRBJ2-7; maybe TRBD1 (5 bases). The CDR3 loop spans 15 amino acids. V was shortened by 5 bases and J by 6 bases, with 20 bases between the two germline ends. CDR1 and CDR2 from the germline V gene are SNHLY and FYNNEI. The CDR3 region has the DNA TGTGCCAGCAGTTACTCGGCGCGGCAGGGTGGCGAGCAGTACTTC. Protein product: CASSYSARQGGEQYF.

The V and J genes are TRBV2 and TRBJ2-3, with a possible D match to TRBD2 (6 bases). V was pared by 11 bases and J by 1 base, with 22 bases between. The CDR3 totals 16 residues. Germline V gene lookup returns CDR1 SNHLY and CDR2 FYNNEI. The CDR3 sequence is CASRGPGAVGTDTQYF. The CDR3 DNA reads as TGTGCCTCTAGGGGACCGGGAGCGGTGGGCACAGATACGCAGTATTTT.

V usage is TRBV19 and J usage is TRBJ1-2; TRBD1 agrees at 9 bases. After removal of 1 base from V and 6 bases from J, the junction contained 6 bases not matched to a gene. In germline, CDR1 is LNHDA, CDR2 SQIVND (reference sequence). The CDR3 length is 15 residues. The CDR3 loop reads CASSIVWDRDDGYTF. The CDR3 DNA reads TGTGCCAGTAGTATAGTCTGGGACAGGGACGATGGCTACACCTTC.

V and J are TRBV9 and TRBJ2-1; 11 bases agree with TRBD1. Germline loops: CDR1 SGDLS, CDR2 YYNGEE. The trim removed 7 bases at V and 7 bases at J, leaving 10 bases unmatched. There are 15 residues in the CDR3. CDR3 residues: CASSREGQGGNEQFF. CDR3 bases: TGTGCCAGCTCACGAGAGGGACAGGGGGGAAATGAGCAGTTCTTC.

This chain connects TRBV10-3 to TRBJ1-2; tentatively, D is TRBD1 (6 bases). With 2 bases removed from V and 0 bases from J, the gap between germline ends came to 19 bases. Germline V CDR1 and CDR2: ENHRY, SYGVKD. This CDR3 region has 18 residues. The CDR3, as DNA: TGTGCCATCAGTGAGCCGATGGGGAGGGGGAAGCCTAACTATGGCTACACCTTC. Amino acid sequence: CAISEPMGRGKPNYGYTF.

This chain connects TRBV7-6 to TRBJ2-1, with D perhaps matching TRBD1 (5 bases). The V end was cut by 5 bases, the J end by 4 bases, with 12 bases between. The CDR3 is 14 residues long. Looked up from germline, CDR1 is SGHVS and CDR2 is FNYEAQ. The CDR3 nucleotides are TGTGCCAGCAGCCCTGACAGATCGTACAATGAGCAGTTCTTC. It specifies CASSPDRSYNEQFF. Full variable domain (outside the CDR3, taken from reference TRBV7-6 and TRBJ2-1): GAGVSQSPRYKVTKRGQDVALRCDPISGHVSLYWYRQALGQGPEFLTYFNYEAQQDKSGLPNDRFSAERPEGSISTLTIQRTEQRDSAMYRCASSPDRSYNEQFFGPGTRLTVL.